One sample yielded the 17 T cell receptor beta chains listed below, sequenced in a study of Ad26.COV2.S vaccination and SARS-CoV-2 variants. Treatment specified: 15 to 20 received Ad26.COV2.S at low or high dose, single or two shots; five or six received placebo; per-sample allocation not given. Each sample was drawn 63 days after the first injection (of vaccine or placebo). Assay used: immunoSEQ multiplex PCR; TCRdb lists only in-frame clones, some missing. The table has some 640,000 clones, about 90% seen once; the top ten hold nearly 1.5%. The sample here was peripheral blood, taken in a trial of Ad26.COV2.S vaccine versus placebo. These receptor sequences come from a person between 18 and 65 years old who received the Ad26.COV2.S COVID-19 vaccine or a placebo.

This rearrangement joins TRBV10-3 to TRBJ2-7, with D hard to call. V lost 3 bases and J 0 bases, leaving 12 bases between the germline ends. CDR1 ENHRY and CDR2 SYGVKD come from the germline V gene. This CDR3 comprises 15 residues. CDR3 protein: CAISEADENSYEQYF. CDR3 in DNA: TGTGCCATCAGTGAAGCTGACGAGAACTCCTACGAGCAGTACTTC.

Only a few counts were recorded for this clone. The V call is TRBV6-5, the J call TRBJ1-5, with no clear D. CDR1 MNHEY and CDR2 SVGAGI come from the germline V gene. The length of the CDR3 is 15 residues. V lost 9 bases, J lost 3 bases, and 18 bases lay in between. CDR3 sequence reads: CASCALGGDNQPQHF. The CDR3 region has the DNA TGTGCCAGTTGTGCTCTTGGAGGAGACAATCAGCCCCAGCATTTT.

The V call is TRBV9, the J call TRBJ2-7; D could derive from TRBD1 or TRBD2 (5 bases each). Between the trimmed V and J ends, which lost 3 bases and 6 bases, there was a span of 16 bases. The CDR3 spans 14 residues. In germline, CDR1 is SGDLS, CDR2 YYNGEE. The CDR3 region is CASSEQPQGREQYF. The CDR3, as DNA: TGTGCCAGCAGCGAGCAACCCCAGGGACGCGAGCAGTACTTC.

V usage is TRBV19 and J usage is TRBJ1-2, with 7 nucleotides matching TRBD1. CDR3 length equals 15 residues. Germline V gene data show CDR1 as LNHDA and CDR2 as SQIVND (reference sequence). Trimming took 6 bases from V and 4 from J; bases not matched to a gene: 11. The CDR3 DNA reads TGTGCCAGTAGCCCGGGACAGCCCGGGGTCTATGGCTACACCTTC. It is translated as CASSPGQPGVYGYTF.

This chain links TRBV3-1 (or the pseudogene TRBV3-2) with TRBJ1-6; a possible D gene is TRBD1 (5 bases). Trimming took off 7 bases at V and 7 bases at J, with 14 bases between the two ends. The V gene's germline CDR1 is LGHDT and CDR2 YNNKEL (reference sequence). The CDR3 contains 14 residues. The CDR3 bases are TGTGCCAGCATGAGAAGGGGAGAAAATTCACCCCTCCACTTT. It translates to CASMRRGENSPLHF.

The chain combines TRBV2 with TRBJ1-1; perhaps TRBD1 as D (5 bases). The germline V gene encodes CDR1 SNHLY and CDR2 FYNNEI. This CDR3 is built from 13 residues. Trimming removed 3 bases at V and 1 base at J, with 6 bases between. The CDR3 here is CASSDDRNTEAFF. The DNA of the CDR3 is TGTGCCAGCAGTGATGACAGGAACACTGAAGCTTTCTTT.

This chain connects TRBV5-8 to TRBJ2-5; no definite D call. The CDR3 runs to 14 residues. Trimming removed 4 bases from V and 5 bases from J, with 15 bases in between. Germline V gene lookup returns CDR1 SGHTS and CDR2 YDEGEE. In DNA, the CDR3 is TGTGCCAGCAGCCCACGGACGTTCACGGAGACCCAGTACTTC. Translated: CASSPRTFTETQYF.

The chain joins TRBV30 to TRBJ1-5; D is uncertain. CDR1 and CDR2 (germline): GTSNPN, SVGIG (reference sequence). Deletions cut 1 base from V and 3 bases from J, with 7 bases between. The CDR3 sequence is 13 residues long. CDR3 amino acids: CAWSGAPNQPQHF. CDR3 DNA sequence: TGTGCCTGGAGTGGGGCACCCAATCAGCCCCAGCATTTT.

The gene calls are TRBV27 and TRBJ1-2; a possible D gene is TRBD1 (5 bases). V was clipped by 4 bases and J by 4 bases, with 10 bases between them. Germline CDR1 is MNHEY and CDR2 is SMNVEV (reference sequence). The CDR3 sequence is 13 residues long. The CDR3 DNA reads TGTGCCAGCAGTTCGCCTGGGGGCTATGGCTACACCTTC. This encodes CASSSPGGYGYTF.

The genes are TRBV12-3 or TRBV12-4 and TRBJ2-3; D gene uncertain. The V end was cut by 6 bases, the J end by 1 base, with 8 bases between. This CDR3 region has 13 residues. The CDR3 loop reads CASRVTGTDTQYF. CDR3 coding DNA: TGTGCCAGCAGGGTAACAGGCACAGATACGCAGTATTTT.

V usage is TRBV19 and J usage is TRBJ2-2, with D unclear. The germline CDR1 and CDR2 sequences are LNHDA and SQIVND (reference sequence). V lost 2 bases and J 0 bases, leaving 4 bases between the germline ends. The CDR3 has 14 amino acids. CDR3: CASSIKPNTGELFF. DNA for the CDR3: TGTGCCAGTAGTATAAAACCGAACACCGGGGAGCTGTTTTTT.

This chain connects TRBV6-5 to TRBJ1-5; TRBD1 agrees at 8 bases. Germline trimming cut 0 bases from V and 6 bases from J; bases unmatched to any gene: 7. CDR3 length equals 16 residues. Germline CDR1 and CDR2: MNHEY and SVGAGI. CDR3 protein: CASSYSTGQGRQPQHF. For the CDR3, the DNA is TGTGCCAGCAGTTACTCGACCGGACAGGGACGTCAGCCCCAGCATTTT.

On this clone itself: Other DNA sequences within the sample encode an identical CDR3. The genes are TRBV3-1 (or the pseudogene TRBV3-2) and TRBJ2-1; 9 nucleotides match TRBD2. CDR3 length: 15 amino acids. Germline trimming cut 4 bases from V and 0 bases from J; bases unmatched to any gene: 1. Germline CDR1 is LGHDT and CDR2 is YNNKEL (reference sequence). Written as DNA, the CDR3 is TGTGCCAGCAGCCCGACTAGCGGCTCCTACAATGAGCAGTTCTTC. It encodes CASSPTSGSYNEQFF.

This chain links TRBV11-2 with TRBJ1-5; D is unresolved. Trimming stripped 5 bases from V and 6 bases from J, with 11 bases between. Germline loops: CDR1 SGHAT, CDR2 FQNNGV. This CDR3 contains 13 residues. CDR3 sequence reads: CASSPAALQPQHF. The CDR3 DNA is TGTGCCAGCAGCCCCGCAGCCCTTCAGCCCCAGCATTTT.

The V gene is TRBV5-6, the J gene TRBJ2-1, with D possibly matching TRBD2 (6 bases). Germline CDR1 SGHDT, CDR2 YYEEEE. V dropped 0 bases and J dropped 12 bases, with 19 bases sitting between them. The CDR3 extends over 15 amino acids. CDR3 coding DNA: TGTGCCAGCAGCTTGGTCCTCCTACACGGGGGTAGGCAGTTCTTC. Translating gives CASSLVLLHGGRQFF.

The chain employs TRBV18 and TRBJ2-7; the match to TRBD2 covers 8 bases. Germline V gene lookup returns CDR1 KGHSH and CDR2 LQKENI. The CDR3 totals 15 residues. V shed 3 bases and J 0 bases; nucleotides not matched to a gene: 4. CDR3 in DNA: TGTGCCAGCTCACCGACTAGCGCAACCTCCTACGAGCAGTACTTC. Protein product: CASSPTSATSYEQYF.

The genes are TRBV2 and TRBJ2-5, with TRBD2 as a possible D gene (6 bases). Between the trimmed V and J ends, which lost 9 bases and 7 bases, there was a span of 24 bases. The CDR3 length is 15 residues. CDR1 is SNHLY and CDR2 is FYNNEI in the germline V gene. In DNA, the CDR3 is TGTGCCAGTAGGTTAACCGGGACCACCGGGGGGACCCAGTACTTC. It yields the protein CASRLTGTTGGTQYF.